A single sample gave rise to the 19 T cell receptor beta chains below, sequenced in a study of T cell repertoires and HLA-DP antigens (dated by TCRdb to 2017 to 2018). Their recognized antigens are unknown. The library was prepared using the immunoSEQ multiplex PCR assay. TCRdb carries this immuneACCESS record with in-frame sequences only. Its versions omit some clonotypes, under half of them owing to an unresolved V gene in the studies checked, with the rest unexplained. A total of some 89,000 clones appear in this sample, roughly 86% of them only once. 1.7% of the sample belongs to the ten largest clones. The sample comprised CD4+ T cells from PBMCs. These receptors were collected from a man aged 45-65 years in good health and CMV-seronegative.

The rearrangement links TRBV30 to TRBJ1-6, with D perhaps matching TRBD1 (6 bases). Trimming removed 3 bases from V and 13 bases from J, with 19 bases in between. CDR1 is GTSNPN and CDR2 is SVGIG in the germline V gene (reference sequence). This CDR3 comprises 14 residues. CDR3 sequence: CAWRMTGYKGPLHF. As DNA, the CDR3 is TGTGCCTGGAGGATGACAGGCTACAAGGGGCCCCTCCACTTT.

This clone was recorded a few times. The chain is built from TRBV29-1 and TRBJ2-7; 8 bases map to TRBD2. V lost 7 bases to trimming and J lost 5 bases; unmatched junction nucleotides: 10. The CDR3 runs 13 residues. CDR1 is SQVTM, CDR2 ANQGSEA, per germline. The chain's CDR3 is CSAGWRGADEQYF. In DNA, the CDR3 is TGCAGCGCGGGGTGGCGGGGGGCCGACGAGCAGTACTTC.

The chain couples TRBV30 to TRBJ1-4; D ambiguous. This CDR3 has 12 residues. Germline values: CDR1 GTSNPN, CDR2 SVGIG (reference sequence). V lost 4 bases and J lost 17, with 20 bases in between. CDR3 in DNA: TGTGCCTGGAAAGGAGAAAAAGGCCCAACTTTTTTT. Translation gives CAWKGEKGPTFF.

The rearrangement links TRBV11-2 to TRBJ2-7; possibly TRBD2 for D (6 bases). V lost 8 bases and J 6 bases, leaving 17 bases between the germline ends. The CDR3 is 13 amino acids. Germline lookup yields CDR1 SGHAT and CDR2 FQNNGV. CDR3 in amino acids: CASVSGSRVEQYF. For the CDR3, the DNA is TGTGCCAGCGTTAGCGGTAGCCGCGTCGAGCAGTACTTC.

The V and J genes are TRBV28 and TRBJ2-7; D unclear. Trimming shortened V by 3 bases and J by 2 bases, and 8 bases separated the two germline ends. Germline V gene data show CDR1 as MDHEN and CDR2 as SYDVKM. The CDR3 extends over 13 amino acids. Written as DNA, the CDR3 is TGTGCCAGCAGTTTTCGTATCCCCTACGAGCAGTACTTC. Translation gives CASSFRIPYEQYF.

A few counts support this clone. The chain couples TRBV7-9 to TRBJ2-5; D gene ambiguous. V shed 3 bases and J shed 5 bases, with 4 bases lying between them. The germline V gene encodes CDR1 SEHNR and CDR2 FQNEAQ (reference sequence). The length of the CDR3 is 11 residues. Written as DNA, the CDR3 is TGTGCCAGCAGCTTTAAGGAGACCCAGTACTTC. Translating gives CASSFKETQYF. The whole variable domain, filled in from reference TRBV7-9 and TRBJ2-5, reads DTGVSQNPRHKITKRGQNVTFRCDPISEHNRLYWYRQTLGQGPEFLTYFQNEAQLEKSRLLSDRFSAERPKGSFSTLEIQRTEQGDSAMYLCASSFKETQYFGPGTRLLVL.

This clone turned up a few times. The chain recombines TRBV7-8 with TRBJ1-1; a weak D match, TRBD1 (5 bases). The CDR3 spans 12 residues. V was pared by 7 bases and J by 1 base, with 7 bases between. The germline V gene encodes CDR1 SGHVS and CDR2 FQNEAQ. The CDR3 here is CASNDRNTEAFF. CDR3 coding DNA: TGTGCCAGCAACGACAGGAACACTGAAGCTTTCTTT.

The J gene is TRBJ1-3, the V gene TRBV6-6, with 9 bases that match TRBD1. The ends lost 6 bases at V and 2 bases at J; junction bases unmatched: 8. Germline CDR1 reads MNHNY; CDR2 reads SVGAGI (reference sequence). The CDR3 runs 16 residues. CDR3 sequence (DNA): TGTGCCAGCAGCATAGGACAGGGGAATCCTGGAAACACCATATATTTT. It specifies CASSIGQGNPGNTIYF.

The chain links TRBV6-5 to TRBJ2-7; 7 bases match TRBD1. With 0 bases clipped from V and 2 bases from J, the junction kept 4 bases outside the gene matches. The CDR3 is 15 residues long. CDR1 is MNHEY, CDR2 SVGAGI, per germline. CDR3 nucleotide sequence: TGTGCCAGCAGTTACTCGAGGGACAGCGCCTACGAGCAGTACTTC. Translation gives CASSYSRDSAYEQYF.

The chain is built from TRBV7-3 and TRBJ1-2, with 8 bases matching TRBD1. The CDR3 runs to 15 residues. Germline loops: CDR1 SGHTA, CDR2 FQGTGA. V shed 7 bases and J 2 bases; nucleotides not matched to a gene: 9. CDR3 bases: TGTGCCAGCACCCCATGGACAGGGACCAACTATGGCTACACCTTC. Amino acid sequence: CASTPWTGTNYGYTF.

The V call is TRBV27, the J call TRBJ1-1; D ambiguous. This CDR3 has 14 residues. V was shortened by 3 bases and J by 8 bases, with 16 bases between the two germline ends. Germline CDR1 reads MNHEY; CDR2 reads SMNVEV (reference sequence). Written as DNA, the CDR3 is TGTGCCAGCAGTTTTTCAATCCCTAGGGCAGAAGCTTTCTTT. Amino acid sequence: CASSFSIPRAEAFF.

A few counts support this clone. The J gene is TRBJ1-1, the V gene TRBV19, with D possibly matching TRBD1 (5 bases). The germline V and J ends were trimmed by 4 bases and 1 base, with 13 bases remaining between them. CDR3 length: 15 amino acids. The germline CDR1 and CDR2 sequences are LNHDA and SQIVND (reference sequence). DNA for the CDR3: TGTGCCAGTAGTAGCCAGGGTTTGGGGAACACTGAAGCTTTCTTT. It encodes CASSSQGLGNTEAFF.

Written as DNA, the CDR3 is TGTGCCAGCAGCCCAGGTGAGCCCCAGCATTTT. Translated: CASSPGEPQHF. J is TRBJ1-5 and V is TRBV6-6, with D uncertain. The V end lost 6 bases, the J end lost 8 bases, and 8 bases lay between the germline ends. The CDR3 spans 11 residues. Germline V gene data show CDR1 as MNHNY and CDR2 as SVGAGI (reference sequence).

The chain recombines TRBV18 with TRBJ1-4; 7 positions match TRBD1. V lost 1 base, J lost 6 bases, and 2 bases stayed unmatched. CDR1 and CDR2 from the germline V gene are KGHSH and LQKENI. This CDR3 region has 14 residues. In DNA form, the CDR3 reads TGTGCCAGCTCACCACAAGGGACAGATGAAAAACTGTTTTTT. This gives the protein CASSPQGTDEKLFF.

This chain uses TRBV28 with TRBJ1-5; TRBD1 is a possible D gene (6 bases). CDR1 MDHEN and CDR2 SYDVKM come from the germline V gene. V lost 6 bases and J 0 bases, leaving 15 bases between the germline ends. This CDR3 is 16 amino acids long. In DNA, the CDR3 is TGTGCCAGCAGCTCTTTGTCGGGGGCTAGCAATCAGCCCCAGCATTTT. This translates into CASSSLSGASNQPQHF.

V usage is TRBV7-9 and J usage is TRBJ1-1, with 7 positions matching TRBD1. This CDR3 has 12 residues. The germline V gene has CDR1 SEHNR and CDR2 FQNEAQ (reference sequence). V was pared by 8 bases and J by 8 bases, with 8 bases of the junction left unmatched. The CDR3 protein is CASAPRQGEAFF. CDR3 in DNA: TGTGCCAGCGCACCACGACAGGGAGAAGCTTTCTTT.

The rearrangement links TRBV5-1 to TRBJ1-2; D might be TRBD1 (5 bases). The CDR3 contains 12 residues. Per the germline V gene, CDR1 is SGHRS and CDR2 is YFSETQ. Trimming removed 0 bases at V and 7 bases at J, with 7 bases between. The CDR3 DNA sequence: TGCGCCAGCAGCTTGGAGGGGAGTGGCTACACCTTC. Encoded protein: CASSLEGSGYTF.

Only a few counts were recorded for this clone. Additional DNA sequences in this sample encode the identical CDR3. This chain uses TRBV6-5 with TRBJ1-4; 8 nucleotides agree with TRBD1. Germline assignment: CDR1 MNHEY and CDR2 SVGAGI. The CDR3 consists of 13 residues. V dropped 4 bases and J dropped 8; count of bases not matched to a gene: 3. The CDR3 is CASSSGQVEKLFF. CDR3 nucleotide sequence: TGTGCCAGCAGTTCGGGACAGGTCGAAAAACTGTTTTTT.

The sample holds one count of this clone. DNA of the CDR3: TGTGCCAGCGGGAGACAGGGTTACACTGAAGCTTTCTTT. Amino acid sequence: CASGRQGYTEAFF. The chain links TRBV19 to TRBJ1-1, with TRBD1 matching over 7 bases. The CDR3 covers 13 residues. CDR1 is LNHDA and CDR2 is SQIVND in the germline V gene (reference sequence). V shed 9 bases and J 3 bases; nucleotides not matched to a gene: 7. Full variable domain (rest looked up from reference TRBV19 and TRBJ1-1): DGGITQSPKYLFRKEGQNVTLSCEQNLNHDAMYWYRQDPGQGLRLIYYSQIVNDFQKGDIAEGYSVSREKKESFPLTVTSAQKNPTAFYLCASGRQGYTEAFFGQGTRLTVV.